Listed below are T cell receptor beta chains from one sample, sequenced in a study of response to subunit inactivated influenza vaccine. TCRdb redid the calling of the RT-PCR reads with MiXCR, one entry per CDR3 protein. The table shows under 950,000 distinct CDR3 sequences, with 21% occurring only once. The starting material was PBMCs from blood, obtained 5 days after vaccination. The receptors shown here come from a man in his fifties or sixties who received an inactivated influenza vaccine. CDR3s include the opening cysteine and the closing phenylalanine or tryptophan. Each record gives: CDR3 protein, CDR3 DNA, D gene, V gene, J gene, clone size. D genes are given only for firm matches. Part of the rows lack a size; the others show once, few, many or a class for expanded clones.

CSARDETLRGRGPYNEQFF,TGCAGTGCTAGAGATGAAACGTTGCGAGGGCGGGGTCCCTACAATGAGCAGTTCTTC,.,TRBV20-1,TRBJ2-1,.
CASSLLSAGDTQYF,TGTGCCAGCAGCCTTTTATCGGCGGGAGATACGCAGTATTTT,.,TRBV7-9,TRBJ2-3,.
CASSSSSGRSNSPLHF,TGTGCCAGCAGCTCCTCTTCAGGGCGCTCAAATTCACCCCTCCACTTT,.,TRBV7-2,TRBJ1-6,many
CASNQYSGRAGFF,TGTGCCAGCAACCAATATAGCGGGAGGGCCGGGTTCTTC,TRBD2,TRBV7-2,TRBJ2-1,many
CASSEAGSGRRQETQYF,TGTGCCAGCAGTGAAGCTGGGAGCGGGAGGCGCCAAGAGACCCAGTACTTC,TRBD2,TRBV2,TRBJ2-5,.
CASSPLGVGATGELFF,TGTGCCAGCAGCCCTCTAGGGGTCGGCGCCACCGGGGAGCTGTTTTTT,.,TRBV5-6,TRBJ2-2,.
CASSLVLESGYEQYF,TGTGCCAGCAGCTTAGTATTAGAAAGCGGCTACGAGCAGTACTTC,.,TRBV7-2,TRBJ2-7,.
CASSQSDRRGRSSYNEQFF,TGCGCCAGCAGTCAATCGGATCGAAGGGGACGAAGCTCCTACAATGAGCAGTTCTTC,.,TRBV23-1,TRBJ2-1,.
CASITPRGFYNEQFF,TGTGCCAGCATCACCCCCCGGGGGTTTTACAATGAGCAGTTCTTC,.,TRBV7-2,TRBJ2-1,few
CASSALQGAFTDTQYF,TGTGCCAGCAGCGCTTTACAGGGGGCCTTCACAGATACGCAGTATTTT,TRBD1,TRBV9,TRBJ2-3,few
CASSPYASGALTDTQYF,TGTGCCAGCTCACCATATGCTAGCGGGGCCCTCACAGATACGCAGTATTTT,TRBD2,TRBV18,TRBJ2-3,few
CSASPGGSDTQYF,TGCAGTGCTAGTCCAGGGGGCTCAGATACGCAGTATTTT,TRBD1,TRBV20-1,TRBJ2-3,.
CASTRAFSTGELFF,TGTGCCAGCACCCGGGCCTTCTCAACAGGGGAGCTGTTTTTT,.,TRBV7-2,TRBJ2-2,many
CASSYGPNTGELFF,TGCGCCAGCAGCTACGGGCCGAACACCGGGGAGCTGTTTTTT,.,TRBV5-1,TRBJ2-2,few
CASSFEDSNSPLHF,TGTGCCAGCAGCTTCGAAGACAGTAATTCACCCCTCCACTTT,.,TRBV7-9,TRBJ1-6,few
CASRIWGQGRTEAFF,TGTGCCAGCCGCATATGGGGGCAAGGGCGGACTGAAGCTTTCTTT,.,TRBV13,TRBJ1-1,few
CSVEGTLSSYNEQFF,TGCAGCGTTGAAGGGACTCTTAGCTCCTACAATGAGCAGTTCTTC,.,TRBV29-1,TRBJ2-1,.
CAWSVSPYGYTF,TGTGCCTGGAGTGTAAGCCCGTATGGCTACACCTTC,.,TRBV30,TRBJ1-2,.
CSARDGPGELFF,TGCAGTGCTAGAGATGGACCCGGGGAGCTGTTTTTT,.,TRBV20-1,TRBJ2-2,few
CASRRRQGNTEAFF,TGTGCCAGCAGGCGGCGGCAGGGTAACACTGAAGCTTTCTTT,.,TRBV25-1,TRBJ1-1,.
CARAGTEPYEQYF,TGTGCCCGTGCCGGGACGGAACCCTACGAGCAGTACTTC,.,TRBV19,TRBJ2-7,.
CASSLKSGWKNIQYF,TGTGCCAGCAGTTTAAAGTCAGGGTGGAAAAACATTCAGTACTTC,.,TRBV12-3/TRBV12-4,TRBJ2-4,few
CASSLDAGRRTVEQYF,TGTGCCAGCAGCTTAGATGCTGGACGGAGAACGGTCGAGCAGTACTTC,.,TRBV11-2,TRBJ2-7,few
CASSQGSRVRTDTQYF,TGTGCCAGCAGCCAGGGGTCCAGGGTCAGAACAGATACGCAGTATTTT,.,TRBV11-2,TRBJ2-3,.
CASSSFTYTGELFF,TGTGCCAGCAGCTCCTTCACCTACACCGGGGAGCTGTTTTTT,.,TRBV7-9,TRBJ2-2,.
CASSATSGRETQYF,TGCGCCAGCAGCGCGACTAGCGGGAGGGAGACCCAGTACTTC,TRBD2,TRBV5-1,TRBJ2-5,.
CASRGGLGLEMDTQYF,TGCGCCAGCAGAGGGGGACTGGGCCTCGAAATGGATACGCAGTATTTT,.,TRBV5-1,TRBJ2-3,.
CASSSWRNAQPQHF,TGTGCCAGCAGTTCGTGGAGGAATGCTCAGCCCCAGCATTTT,.,TRBV12-3/TRBV12-4,TRBJ1-5,.
CASSYSINYGRNTGELFF,TGTGCCAGCAGTTACTCGATAAACTACGGGAGAAACACCGGGGAGCTGTTTTTT,.,TRBV6-5,TRBJ2-2,few
CAISESGRRGSGELFF,TGTGCCATCAGTGAGTCGGGGAGAAGGGGGTCCGGGGAGCTGTTTTTT,.,TRBV10-3,TRBJ2-2,few